The 24 T cell receptor beta chains below were found in one sample sequenced in a study of T cell responses to AZD1222 COVID-19 vaccine. Produced via immunoSEQ multiplex PCR; TCRdb's table is partial and in-frame only. This sample has over 50,000 clones; around 81% occur once, and the top ten carry 26%. Sequencing used peripheral blood, obtained 28 days after the second AZD1222 dose. All receptors derive from an adult who received the AZD1222 COVID-19 vaccine.

The chain has TRBV7-2 and TRBJ2-2; 15 bases are a match to TRBD2. Losses at the gene ends were 5 bases for V and 3 bases for J; bases not matched to a gene: 7. CDR1 is SGHTA, CDR2 FQGNSA, per germline. CDR3 length: 18 amino acids. The DNA of the CDR3 is TGTGCCAGCAGCCCGGGACTAGCGGGAGGATCGTACACCGGGGAGCTGTTTTTT. Amino acid sequence: CASSPGLAGGSYTGELFF.

The chain recombines TRBV11-2 with TRBJ2-7; no clear D. The CDR3 totals 15 residues. Trimming took 3 bases from V and 2 from J, leaving 14 bases between them. CDR1 and CDR2 (germline): SGHAT, FQNNGV. CDR3 DNA sequence: TGTGCCAGCAGCTTCTCCACAGAGAGCACCTACGAGCAGTACTTC. This sequence encodes CASSFSTESTYEQYF.

V is TRBV6-5 and J is TRBJ1-1; unclear D gene. This CDR3 comprises 16 residues. The V and J ends lost 2 bases and 0 bases respectively, with 13 bases between them. Germline V lookup: CDR1 MNHEY, CDR2 SVGAGI. DNA of the CDR3: TGTGCCAGCAGTTACGGATCGACTCTCATGAACACTGAAGCTTTCTTT. Amino acid sequence: CASSYGSTLMNTEAFF.

The chain links TRBV19 to TRBJ1-5; possibly TRBD1 for D (6 bases). V lost 5 bases and J lost 1, with 9 bases in between. The germline V gene encodes CDR1 LNHDA and CDR2 SQIVND (reference sequence). The length of the CDR3 is 14 residues. The CDR3 loop reads CASSWDMSNQPQHF. The CDR3 nucleotides are TGTGCCAGTAGTTGGGACATGAGCAATCAGCCCCAGCATTTT. Variable domain in full (rest from reference TRBV19 and TRBJ1-5): DGGITQSPKYLFRKEGQNVTLSCEQNLNHDAMYWYRQDPGQGLRLIYYSQIVNDFQKGDIAEGYSVSREKKESFPLTVTSAQKNPTAFYLCASSWDMSNQPQHFGDGTRLSIL.

This chain connects TRBV28 to TRBJ2-1; no clear D. Germline loops: CDR1 MDHEN, CDR2 SYDVKM. CDR3 length: 17 residues. Trimming took off 2 bases at V and 0 bases at J, with 14 bases between the two ends. CDR3 nucleotides: TGTGCCAGCAGTTTACAAGCCCTACGGAGCTCCTACAATGAGCAGTTCTTC. This codes for CASSLQALRSSYNEQFF. Looking up the rest from reference TRBV28 and TRBJ2-1 gives the full variable domain: DVKVTQSSRYLVKRTGEKVFLECVQDMDHENMFWYRQDPGLGLRLIYFSYDVKMKEKGDIPEGYSVSREKKERFSLILESASTNQTSMYLCASSLQALRSSYNEQFFGPGTRLTVL.

The rearrangement links TRBV18 to TRBJ2-1, with 13 bases lining up with TRBD2. Germline V gives CDR1 KGHSH, CDR2 LQKENI. V dropped 3 bases and J dropped 2; count of bases not matched to a gene: 7. The CDR3 consists of 18 residues. Here the CDR3 DNA reads TGTGCCAGCTCACCCCTCCCCGGGACTAGCGGGACCTACAATGAGCAGTTCTTC. It codes for CASSPLPGTSGTYNEQFF.

The V and J genes are TRBV7-2 and TRBJ2-4; 9 nucleotides agree with TRBD1. The CDR3 is 16 residues long. From germline, CDR1 is SGHTA and CDR2 FQGNSA. V lost 6 bases, J lost 0 bases, and 6 bases stayed unmatched. DNA for the CDR3: TGTGCCAGCAGTCGTTACAGGGGGCAAGCCAAAAACATTCAGTACTTC. Its protein is CASSRYRGQAKNIQYF.

This sequence joins TRBV18 and TRBJ1-5, with 7 bases fitting TRBD1. Germline CDR1 reads KGHSH; CDR2 reads LQKENI. Trimming cost V 4 bases and J 5 bases; bases outside gene matches: 11. There are 16 residues in the CDR3. In nucleotides, the CDR3 is TGTGCCAGCTCACTACGACAGGGTTTATTGGATCAGCCCCAGCATTTT. Translated, it gives CASSLRQGLLDQPQHF.

The chain has TRBV5-1 and TRBJ2-7; D remains unclear. V gave up 4 bases and J gave up 1 base, with 12 bases separating them. CDR1 is SGHRS, CDR2 YFSETQ, per germline. The CDR3 contains 14 residues. The CDR3 bases are TGCGCCAGCAGCCCACGGAGTAGTTCCTACGAGCAGTACTTC. Amino acid sequence: CASSPRSSSYEQYF. Supplemented by reference TRBV5-1 and TRBJ2-7, the full variable domain reads KAGVTQTPRYLIKTRGQQVTLSCSPISGHRSVSWYQQTPGQGLQFLFEYFSETQRNKGNFPGRFSGRQFSNSRSEMNVSTLELGDSALYLCASSPRSSSYEQYFGPGTRLTVT.

The V gene is TRBV5-1, the J gene TRBJ2-5; TRBD1 aligns across 8 bases. This CDR3 is built from 16 residues. Looked up from germline, CDR1 is SGHRS and CDR2 is YFSETQ. With 7 bases clipped from V and 4 bases from J, the junction kept 15 bases outside the gene matches. The CDR3: CASAPSRGLKRETQYF. The CDR3 region has the DNA TGCGCCAGCGCCCCAAGCAGGGGGCTAAAGAGAGAGACCCAGTACTTC.

This sequence joins TRBV4-3 and TRBJ2-3; D might be TRBD2 (6 bases). Trimming shortened V by 0 bases and J by 3 bases, and 10 bases separated the two germline ends. CDR1 is LGHNA, CDR2 YSLEER, per germline. The CDR3 totals 15 residues. This CDR3 reads CASSQDLASTDTQYF. The CDR3 nucleotides are TGCGCCAGCAGCCAAGATCTAGCGTCGACAGATACGCAGTATTTT.

V and J are TRBV6-5 and TRBJ1-1, with D possibly TRBD1 on 5 matching bases. CDR1 is MNHEY, CDR2 SVGAGI, per germline. This CDR3 is 15 amino acids long. Deletions cut 3 bases from V and 4 bases from J, with 15 bases between. This CDR3 is CASSYRQGELTEAFF. The CDR3 DNA sequence: TGTGCCAGCAGTTATAGGCAGGGCGAGCTCACTGAAGCTTTCTTT.

This clone showed up many times. The same CDR3 also results from other DNA sequences found in this sample. The chain combines TRBV14 with TRBJ2-3; TRBD1 or TRBD2 may be the D gene (5 bases each). The CDR3 is 14 residues long. Trimming left V 3 bases short and J 2 bases short, with 9 bases between. Germline V gene data show CDR1 as SGHDN and CDR2 as FVKESK. CDR3 sequence: CASSQGRHTDTQYF. The CDR3 DNA follows: TGTGCCAGCAGCCAGGGACGGCACACAGATACGCAGTATTTT. Looking up the rest from reference TRBV14 and TRBJ2-3 gives the full variable domain: EAGVTQFPSHSVIEKGQTVTLRCDPISGHDNLYWYRRVMGKEIKFLLHFVKESKQDESGMPNNRFLAERTGGTYSTLKVQPAELEDSGVYFCASSQGRHTDTQYFGPGTRLTVL.

In its sample, this clone was seen a few times. V gene TRBV7-9 combines with J gene TRBJ2-7, with no clear D. CDR1 and CDR2 (germline): SEHNR, FQNEAQ (reference sequence). V lost 5 bases and J 2 bases, leaving 13 bases between the germline ends. The CDR3 runs to 14 residues. DNA of the CDR3: TGTGCCAGCAGCCCCCGGATACGGCCCTACGAGCAGTACTTC. Amino acids: CASSPRIRPYEQYF.

The chain combines TRBV7-6 with TRBJ1-4; D uncertain. Deletions cut 5 bases from V and 8 bases from J, with 12 bases between. This CDR3 is 13 amino acids long. Germline-derived CDR1 and CDR2 are SGHVS and FNYEAQ. CDR3 sequence reads: CASSPGIREKLFF. The CDR3 DNA reads TGTGCCAGCAGCCCCGGGATCAGGGAAAAACTGTTTTTT.

The V call is TRBV19, the J call TRBJ2-1, with unresolved D. Between the trimmed V and J ends, which lost 2 bases and 4 bases, there was a span of 33 bases. Per the germline V gene, CDR1 is LNHDA and CDR2 is SQIVND (reference sequence). This CDR3 contains 22 residues. DNA for the CDR3: TGTGCCAGTAGTATATGGAGACCCTACGTTGGAGATGTACTAACTCGATACAATGAGCAGTTCTTC. This translates into CASSIWRPYVGDVLTRYNEQFF.

V and J are TRBV29-1 and TRBJ2-1; TRBD2 matches at 15 bases. Germline V gene sequence: CDR1 SQVTM, CDR2 ANQGSEA. This CDR3 has 16 residues. J gave up 6 bases and V 5 bases, and 8 bases lay outside the gene matches. For the CDR3, the DNA is TGCAGCGTTTTAGGACTAGCGGGAGGGGAAGGCAATGAGCAGTTCTTC. Protein product: CSVLGLAGGEGNEQFF.

The chain combines TRBV7-2 with TRBJ1-2; the D is unclear. The V end was cut by 1 base, the J end by 2 bases, with 8 bases between. CDR1 SGHTA and CDR2 FQGNSA come from the germline V gene. CDR3 length: 14 amino acids. This CDR3 is CASSLGAGNYGYTF. Here the CDR3 DNA reads TGTGCCAGCAGCTTAGGGGCAGGCAACTATGGCTACACCTTC.

This clone has a handful of counts. This chain joins TRBV7-9 and TRBJ2-7; TRBD2 aligns across 10 bases. V was clipped by 0 bases and J by 3 bases; unmatched bases: 11. Germline CDR1 reads SEHNR; CDR2 reads FQNEAQ (reference sequence). The CDR3 is made up of 18 amino acids. CDR3 loop: CASSLASGSGRIHYEQYF. In DNA, the CDR3 is TGTGCCAGCAGCTTAGCAAGCGGTAGCGGGAGGATACACTACGAGCAGTACTTC.

This sequence joins TRBV19 and TRBJ2-7, with TRBD2 as a possible D gene (6 bases). V dropped 3 bases and J dropped 4 bases, with 13 bases sitting between them. CDR3 size: 14 residues. In germline, CDR1 is LNHDA, CDR2 SQIVND (reference sequence). CDR3 loop: CASSIRDGGYEQYF. The CDR3 region has the DNA TGTGCCAGTAGTATCCGGGACGGGGGATACGAGCAGTACTTC.

This clone has more than one count but fewer than ten. The chain recombines TRBV27 with TRBJ2-1; no reliable D call. Trimming removed 2 bases from V and 0 bases from J, with 11 bases in between. Germline loops: CDR1 MNHEY, CDR2 SMNVEV (reference sequence). The CDR3 covers 16 residues. The DNA for the CDR3 is TGTGCCAGCAGTTTAACTCGGCAAAGCTCCTACAATGAGCAGTTCTTC. As protein: CASSLTRQSSYNEQFF.

The chain employs TRBV3-1 (or the pseudogene TRBV3-2) and TRBJ1-2, with 11 positions matching TRBD1. V trimming: 0 bases; J trimming: 7 bases; junction bases outside the gene matches: 16. Germline V gene data show CDR1 as LGHDT and CDR2 as YNNKEL (reference sequence). The CDR3 has 19 residues. The CDR3 loop reads CASSQDLGTGGSRFSGYTF. The CDR3 coding sequence is TGTGCCAGCAGCCAAGACCTCGGGACAGGGGGATCACGATTTAGTGGCTACACCTTC.

The chain carries TRBV19 and TRBJ2-1; 8 bases are a match to TRBD2. V trimming: 5 bases; J trimming: 1 base; junction bases outside the gene matches: 4. Germline lookup yields CDR1 LNHDA and CDR2 SQIVND (reference sequence). The CDR3 totals 15 residues. The CDR3 reads CASSPSGSSYNEQFF. CDR3 DNA: TGTGCCAGTAGTCCGAGCGGGAGTTCCTACAATGAGCAGTTCTTC.

The chain recombines TRBV5-1 with TRBJ2-1, with D possibly being TRBD1 or TRBD2 (5 bases each). The V and J ends lost 4 bases and 0 bases respectively, with 23 bases between them. This CDR3 has 19 residues. Germline V gives CDR1 SGHRS, CDR2 YFSETQ. The chain's CDR3 is CASSPVGTTSVGSYNEQFF. For the CDR3, the DNA is TGCGCCAGCAGCCCGGTAGGGACGACAAGCGTAGGCTCCTACAATGAGCAGTTCTTC. Together with reference TRBV5-1 and TRBJ2-1, the CDR3 gives the full variable domain: KAGVTQTPRYLIKTRGQQVTLSCSPISGHRSVSWYQQTPGQGLQFLFEYFSETQRNKGNFPGRFSGRQFSNSRSEMNVSTLELGDSALYLCASSPVGTTSVGSYNEQFFGPGTRLTVL.